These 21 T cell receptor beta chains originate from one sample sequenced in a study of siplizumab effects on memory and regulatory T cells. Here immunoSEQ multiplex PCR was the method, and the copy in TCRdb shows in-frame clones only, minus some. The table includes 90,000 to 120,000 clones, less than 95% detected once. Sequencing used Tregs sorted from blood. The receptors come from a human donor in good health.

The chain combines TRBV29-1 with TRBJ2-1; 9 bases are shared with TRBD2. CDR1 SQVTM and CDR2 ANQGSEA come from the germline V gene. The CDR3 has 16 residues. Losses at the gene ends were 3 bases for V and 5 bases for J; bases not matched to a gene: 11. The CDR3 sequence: CSVDVVAGALDNEQFF. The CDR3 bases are TGCAGCGTTGATGTGGTAGCGGGAGCCCTCGACAATGAGCAGTTCTTC.

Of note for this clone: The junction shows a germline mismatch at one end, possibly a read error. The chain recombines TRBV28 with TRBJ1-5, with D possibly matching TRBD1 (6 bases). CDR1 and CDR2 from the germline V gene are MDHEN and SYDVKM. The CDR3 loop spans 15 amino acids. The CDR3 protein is CAGRMMRGSNQPQHF. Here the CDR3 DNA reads TGTGCCGGCAGGATGATGAGGGGGAGCAATCAGCCCCAGCATTTT. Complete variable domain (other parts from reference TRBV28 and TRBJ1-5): DVKVTQSSRYLVKRTGEKVFLECVQDMDHENMFWYRQDPGLGLRLIYFSYDVKMKEKGDIPEGYSVSREKKERFSLILESASTNQTSMYLCAGRMMRGSNQPQHFGDGTRLSIL.

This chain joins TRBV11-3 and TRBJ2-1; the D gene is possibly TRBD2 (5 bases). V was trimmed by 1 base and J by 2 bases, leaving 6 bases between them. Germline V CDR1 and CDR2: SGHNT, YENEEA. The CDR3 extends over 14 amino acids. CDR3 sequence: CASSLGSAYNEQFF. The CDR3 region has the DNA TGTGCCAGCAGCTTAGGTAGCGCCTACAATGAGCAGTTCTTC.

Here the CDR3 DNA reads TGTGCCAGCAGCTCCTCAATGGGCTGGGTCGGCGTAGACACTGAAGCTTTCTTT. Protein: CASSSSMGWVGVDTEAFF. The chain links TRBV7-9 to TRBJ1-1; D ambiguous. CDR3 length: 18 amino acids. The germline V gene has CDR1 SEHNR and CDR2 FQNEAQ (reference sequence). With 4 bases removed from V and 3 bases from J, the gap between germline ends came to 24 bases.

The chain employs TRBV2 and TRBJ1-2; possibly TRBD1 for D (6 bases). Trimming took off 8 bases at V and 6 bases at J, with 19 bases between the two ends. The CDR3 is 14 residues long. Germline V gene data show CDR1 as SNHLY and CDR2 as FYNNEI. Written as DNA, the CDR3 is TGTGCCAGCGGGGGACGGGGGCCCAAGGATGGCTACACCTTC. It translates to CASGGRGPKDGYTF.

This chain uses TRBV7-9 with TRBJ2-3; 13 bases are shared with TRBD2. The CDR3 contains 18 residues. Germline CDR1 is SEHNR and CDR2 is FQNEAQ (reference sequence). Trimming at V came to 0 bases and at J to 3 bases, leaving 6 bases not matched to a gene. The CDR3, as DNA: TGTGCCAGCAGCTTAGCGGGGACTAGCGGGAAAGGAACAGATACGCAGTATTTT. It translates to CASSLAGTSGKGTDTQYF.

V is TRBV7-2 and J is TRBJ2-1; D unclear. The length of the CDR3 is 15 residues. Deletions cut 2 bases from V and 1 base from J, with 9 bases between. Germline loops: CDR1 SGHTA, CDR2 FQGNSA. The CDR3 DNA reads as TGTGCCAGCAGCTTAATGGCGAGTTCCTACAATGAGCAGTTCTTC. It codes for CASSLMASSYNEQFF.

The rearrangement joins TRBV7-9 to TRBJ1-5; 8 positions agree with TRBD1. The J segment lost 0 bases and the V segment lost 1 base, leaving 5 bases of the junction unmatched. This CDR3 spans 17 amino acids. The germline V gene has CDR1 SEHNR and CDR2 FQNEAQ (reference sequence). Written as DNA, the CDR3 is TGTGCCAGCAGCTTAGGGACAGGGCCGTATAGCAATCAGCCCCAGCATTTT. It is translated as CASSLGTGPYSNQPQHF.

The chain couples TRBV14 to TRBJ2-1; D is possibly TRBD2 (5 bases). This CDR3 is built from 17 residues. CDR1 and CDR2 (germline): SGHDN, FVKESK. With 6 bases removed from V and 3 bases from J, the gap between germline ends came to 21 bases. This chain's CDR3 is CASRPPPERTGYNEQFF. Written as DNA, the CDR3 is TGTGCCAGCAGGCCTCCCCCGGAGCGGACCGGCTACAATGAGCAGTTCTTC.

The DNA for the CDR3 is TGCGCCAGCAGTGATTCGCGATTCCTAAACACAGATACGCAGTATTTT. Protein sequence: CASSDSRFLNTDTQYF. The chain recombines TRBV10-2 with TRBJ2-3, with D unclear. Trimming cost V 3 bases and J 2 bases, with 15 bases left between them. Germline assignment: CDR1 WSHSY and CDR2 SAAADI. CDR3 size: 16 residues.

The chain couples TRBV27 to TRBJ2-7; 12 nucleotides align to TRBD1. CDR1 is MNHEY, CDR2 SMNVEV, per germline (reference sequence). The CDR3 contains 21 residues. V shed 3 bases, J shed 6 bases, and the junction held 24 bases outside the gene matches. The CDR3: CASSFSRGTGGSGGQGREQYF. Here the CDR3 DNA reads TGTGCCAGCAGTTTTTCGAGGGGGACAGGGGGCTCGGGAGGTCAGGGCCGCGAGCAGTACTTC.

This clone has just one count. Here the CDR3 reads CASTRRGGALNYGYTF. The CDR3 DNA sequence: TGTGCCAGCACTCGCAGGGGAGGAGCTCTTAACTATGGCTACACCTTC. The chain recombines TRBV27 with TRBJ1-2; TRBD1 is a possible D gene (6 bases). Germline V gene lookup returns CDR1 MNHEY and CDR2 SMNVEV (reference sequence). Trimming pared 7 bases from V and 1 base from J, leaving 19 bases between. The CDR3 sequence is 16 residues long.

As DNA, the CDR3 is TGCGCCAGCAGAACTCGTGGGACTCGGAACACTGAAGCTTTCTTT. It specifies CASRTRGTRNTEAFF. The chain combines TRBV5-1 with TRBJ1-1, with D perhaps matching TRBD1 (5 bases). Germline V lookup: CDR1 SGHRS, CDR2 YFSETQ. Trimming removed 5 bases from V and 1 base from J, with 15 bases in between. The CDR3 is 15 amino acids.

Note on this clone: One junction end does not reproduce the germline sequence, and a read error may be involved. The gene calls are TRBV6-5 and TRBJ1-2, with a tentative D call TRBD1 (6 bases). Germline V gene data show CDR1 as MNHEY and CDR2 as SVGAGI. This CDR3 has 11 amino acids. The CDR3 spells CGLRDNFGYTF. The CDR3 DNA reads TGTGGGCTCAGGGACAACTTTGGCTACACCTTC.

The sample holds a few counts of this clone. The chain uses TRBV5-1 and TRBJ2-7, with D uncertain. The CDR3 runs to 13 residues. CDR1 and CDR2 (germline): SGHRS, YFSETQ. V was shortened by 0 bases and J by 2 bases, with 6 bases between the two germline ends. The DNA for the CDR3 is TGCGCCAGCAGCTTGGACGCCACCTACGAGCAGTACTTC. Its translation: CASSLDATYEQYF.

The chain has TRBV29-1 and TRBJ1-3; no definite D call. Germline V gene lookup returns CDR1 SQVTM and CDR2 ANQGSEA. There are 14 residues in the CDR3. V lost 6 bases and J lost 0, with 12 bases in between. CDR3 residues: CSVLPRFSGNTIYF. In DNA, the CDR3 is TGCAGCGTCCTCCCAAGGTTCTCTGGAAACACCATATATTTT.

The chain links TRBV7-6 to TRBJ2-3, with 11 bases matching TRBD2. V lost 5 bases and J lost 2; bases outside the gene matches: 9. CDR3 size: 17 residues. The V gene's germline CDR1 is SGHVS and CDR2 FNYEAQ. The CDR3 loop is CASSPIGGLADTDTQYF. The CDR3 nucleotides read TGTGCCAGCAGCCCGATAGGGGGACTAGCGGACACAGATACGCAGTATTTT.

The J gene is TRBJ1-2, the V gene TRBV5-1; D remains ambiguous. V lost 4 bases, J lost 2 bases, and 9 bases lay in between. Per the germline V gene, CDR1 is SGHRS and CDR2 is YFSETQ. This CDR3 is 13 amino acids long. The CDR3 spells CASSLDKNYGYTF. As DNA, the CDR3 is TGCGCCAGCAGCCTAGACAAAAACTATGGCTACACCTTC.

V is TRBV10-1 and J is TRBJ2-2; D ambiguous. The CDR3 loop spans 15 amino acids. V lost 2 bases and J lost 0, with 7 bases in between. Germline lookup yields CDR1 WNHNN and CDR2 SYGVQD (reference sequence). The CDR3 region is CASSESRANTGELFF. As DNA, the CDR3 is TGCGCCAGCAGTGAGAGTAGAGCGAACACCGGGGAGCTGTTTTTT.

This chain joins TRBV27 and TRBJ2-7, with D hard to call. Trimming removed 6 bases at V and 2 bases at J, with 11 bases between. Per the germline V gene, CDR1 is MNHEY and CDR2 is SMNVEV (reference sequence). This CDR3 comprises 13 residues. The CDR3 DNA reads TGTGCCAGCAGCCACTACAGTACCTACGAGCAGTACTTC. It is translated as CASSHYSTYEQYF.

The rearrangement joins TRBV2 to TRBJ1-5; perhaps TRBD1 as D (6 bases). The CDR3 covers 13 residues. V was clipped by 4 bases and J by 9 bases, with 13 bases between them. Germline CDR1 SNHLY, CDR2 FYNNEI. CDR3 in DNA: TGTGCCAGCAGTGTCACAGGGCTGCGGCCCCAGCATTTT. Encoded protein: CASSVTGLRPQHF.